Shown below are 10 T cell receptor beta chains from a single sample sequenced in a study of cytomegalovirus exposure and HLA in healthy donors. In the PCR, 60 Vbeta and 13 Jbeta primers were used. Here immunoSEQ multiplex PCR was the method, and the copy in TCRdb shows in-frame clones only, minus some. The sample holds around 150,000 clones. The sample was PBMCs. Receptors originate from a woman aged 55-70 years in good health and CMV-seronegative.

The chain joins TRBV10-1 to TRBJ1-1, with D unclear. The V and J ends lost 9 bases and 11 bases respectively, with 13 bases between them. The CDR3 has 10 amino acids. Per the germline V gene, CDR1 is WNHNN and CDR2 is SYGVQD (reference sequence). CDR3 bases: TGCGCCAGGCCCCCTAAGTGGGCTTTCTTT. Protein: CARPPKWAFF.

The rearrangement links TRBV29-1 to TRBJ1-2, with 8 positions matching TRBD1. J was trimmed by 1 base and V by 6 bases; bases with no gene match: 4. Germline lookup yields CDR1 SQVTM and CDR2 ANQGSEA. CDR3 length: 13 residues. The CDR3, as DNA: TGCAGCGTGCGACAGGGGCGTAACTATGGCTACACCTTC. It codes for CSVRQGRNYGYTF.

The rearrangement links TRBV9 to TRBJ2-1; D remains unclear. V was trimmed by 4 bases and J by 0 bases, leaving 5 bases between them. Germline CDR1 reads SGDLS; CDR2 reads YYNGEE. This CDR3 contains 13 residues. The DNA for the CDR3 is TGTGCCAGCAGCTTTAGCTCCTACAATGAGCAGTTCTTC. It is translated as CASSFSSYNEQFF.

CDR3 in amino acids: CASSLSRDRPTDTQYF. The DNA for the CDR3 is TGTGCCAGCAGCTTAAGTAGGGACAGACCCACAGATACGCAGTATTTT. The chain uses TRBV7-3 and TRBJ2-3; TRBD1 agrees at 7 bases. Looked up from germline, CDR1 is SGHTA and CDR2 is FQGTGA. CDR3 length: 16 residues. J was trimmed by 2 bases and V by 1 base; bases with no gene match: 6.

This chain connects TRBV12-5 to TRBJ1-1; D might be TRBD1 (6 bases). Germline assignment: CDR1 LGHNT and CDR2 FRNRAP. The CDR3 contains 18 residues. Trimming left V 6 bases short and J 0 bases short, with 23 bases between. The CDR3 nucleotides read TGTGCTAGTGGGGTGACCAGTCCCGGGACACGAATGAACACTGAAGCTTTCTTT. This gives the protein CASGVTSPGTRMNTEAFF.

The J gene is TRBJ1-3, the V gene TRBV7-8; possible D gene TRBD1, 5 bases. V gave up 5 bases and J gave up 0 bases, with 14 bases separating them. This CDR3 is 16 amino acids long. Germline loops: CDR1 SGHVS, CDR2 FQNEAQ. CDR3 sequence (DNA): TGTGCCAGCAGCCGCTACGGGGGGGGCTCTGGAAACACCATATATTTT. Amino acids: CASSRYGGGSGNTIYF.

This chain joins TRBV5-1 and TRBJ1-3; D is possibly TRBD1 (6 bases). V gave up 3 bases and J gave up 4 bases, with 11 bases separating them. CDR3 size: 14 residues. The germline V gene has CDR1 SGHRS and CDR2 YFSETQ. CDR3 sequence reads: CASSSRGPGNTIYF. In DNA form, the CDR3 reads TGCGCCAGCAGCTCGCGGGGGCCCGGAAACACCATATATTTT.

The V call is TRBV4-1, the J call TRBJ2-5, with TRBD2 matching 11 bases. Germline CDR1 and CDR2: MGHRA and YSYEKL. The CDR3 runs 16 residues. After removal of 0 bases from V and 5 bases from J, the junction contained 5 bases not matched to a gene. CDR3 sequence reads: CASSQEPSGRHETQYF. DNA for the CDR3: TGCGCCAGCAGCCAAGAGCCTAGCGGGAGGCATGAGACCCAGTACTTC.

This chain links TRBV10-3 with TRBJ2-7; TRBD1 might be the D (6 bases). V lost 6 bases to trimming and J lost 4 bases, with 10 bases between them. This CDR3 region has 12 residues. Germline lookup yields CDR1 ENHRY and CDR2 SYGVKD. CDR3 amino acids: CAIREQGYEQYF. Here the CDR3 DNA reads TGTGCCATCAGGGAACAGGGTTACGAGCAGTACTTC.

The chain couples TRBV6-5 to TRBJ2-1, with 10 positions matching TRBD2. Germline trimming cut 0 bases from V and 5 bases from J; bases unmatched to any gene: 4. Germline loops: CDR1 MNHEY, CDR2 SVGAGI. The CDR3 extends over 16 amino acids. CDR3 DNA: TGTGCCAGCAGTTACTCGAGGCTAGCGGGGGACAATGAGCAGTTCTTC. This translates into CASSYSRLAGDNEQFF.